This T cell receptor (beta chain) came from a study of cytomegalovirus exposure and HLA in healthy donors. PCR used 60 Vbeta primers and 13 Jbeta primers. Clones were sequenced by immunoSEQ multiplex PCR, and TCRdb holds only the in-frame ones, with some missing. This table holds about 100,000 clones, 65% to 80% found once. V dropped 1 base and J dropped 5; count of bases not matched to a gene: 3. Germline V gives CDR1 SGHVS, CDR2 FQNEAQ. This CDR3 is 14 amino acids long. The receptor was isolated from a man aged 50 to 59 in good health and CMV-seronegative. The chain combines TRBV7-8 with TRBJ2-5; 8 nucleotides line up with TRBD2. Sequenced input: PBMCs. Here the CDR3 reads CASSLDGRGETQYF. In nucleotides, the CDR3 is TGTGCCAGCAGCTTAGACGGGAGGGGGGAGACCCAGTACTTC.